Presented here are 32 T cell receptor beta chains from one specimen sequenced in a study of cytomegalovirus exposure and HLA in healthy donors. The PCR had 60 Vbeta and 13 Jbeta primers. Only in-frame clones appear in the TCRdb table, and some are missing; sequencing was by immunoSEQ multiplex PCR. The sample lists some 130,000 clones; around 80% were seen once. The sequencing input was PBMCs. The receptors here all came from a human donor in good health.

The rearrangement joins TRBV7-9 to TRBJ2-7; the match to TRBD2 covers 7 bases. The CDR3 has 14 residues. Losses at the gene ends were 5 bases for V and 6 bases for J; bases not matched to a gene: 10. Per the germline V gene, CDR1 is SEHNR and CDR2 is FQNEAQ (reference sequence). CDR3 residues: CASSRIGGILEQYF. CDR3 in DNA: TGTGCCAGCAGCCGAATCGGGGGGATACTCGAGCAGTACTTC.

The rearrangement joins TRBV12-5 to TRBJ1-6, with D hard to call. The CDR3 runs to 16 residues. V was trimmed by 6 bases and J by 0 bases, leaving 12 bases between them. Germline-derived CDR1 and CDR2 are LGHNT and FRNRAP. Here the CDR3 DNA reads TGTGCTAGTGGACCCGACGGGAGCTCCTATAATTCACCCCTCCACTTT. This codes for CASGPDGSSYNSPLHF.

This chain uses TRBV4-1 with TRBJ2-1; D unresolved. V lost 1 base, J lost 7 bases, and 5 bases lay in between. Germline V gene data show CDR1 as MGHRA and CDR2 as YSYEKL. The CDR3 loop spans 12 amino acids. The DNA for the CDR3 is TGCGCCAGCAGCCAAGTCGGGAATGAGCAGTTCTTC. It translates to CASSQVGNEQFF.

The J gene is TRBJ2-1, the V gene TRBV7-3; TRBD1 aligns across 9 bases. J gave up 2 bases and V 5 bases, and 4 bases lay outside the gene matches. CDR3 length equals 15 residues. Germline CDR1 SGHTA, CDR2 FQGTGA. The CDR3 is CASSPRDRAYNEQFF. The DNA of the CDR3 is TGTGCCAGCAGCCCCCGGGACAGGGCCTACAATGAGCAGTTCTTC.

The rearrangement uses TRBV7-2 and TRBJ2-5; D may be TRBD2 (7 bases). V lost 0 bases and J lost 5, with 10 bases in between. The V gene's germline CDR1 is SGHTA and CDR2 FQGNSA. This CDR3 spans 14 amino acids. The CDR3 nucleotides are TGTGCCAGCAGCTTAGCGGGGGGGCGGGAGACCCAGTACTTC. Its translation is CASSLAGGRETQYF. Filled out from reference TRBV7-2 and TRBJ2-5, the complete variable domain reads GAGVSQSPSNKVTEKGKDVELRCDPISGHTALYWYRQSLGQGLEFLIYFQGNSAPDKSGLPSDRFSAERTGGSVSTLTIQRTQQEDSAVYLCASSLAGGRETQYFGPGTRLLVL.

This chain joins TRBV7-2 and TRBJ2-1; D gene unclear. The CDR3 covers 14 residues. Trimming stripped 3 bases from V and 0 bases from J, with 6 bases between. Germline V gene sequence: CDR1 SGHTA, CDR2 FQGNSA. The chain's CDR3 is CASSLISSYNEQFF. DNA for the CDR3: TGTGCCAGCAGCTTGATTAGCTCCTACAATGAGCAGTTCTTC.

A few counts support this clone. The chain uses TRBV27 and TRBJ1-1; perhaps TRBD1 as D (6 bases). Trimming pared 5 bases from V and 4 bases from J, leaving 8 bases between. The CDR3 is 12 residues long. Germline CDR1 MNHEY, CDR2 SMNVEV (reference sequence). In nucleotides, the CDR3 is TGTGCCAGCAGTACAGGGTCCACTGAAGCTTTCTTT. Its protein is CASSTGSTEAFF.

J is TRBJ2-3 and V is TRBV11-3; D possibly corresponds to TRBD2 (7 bases). Germline lookup yields CDR1 SGHNT and CDR2 YENEEA. This CDR3 has 15 amino acids. Trimming took off 6 bases at V and 4 bases at J, with 17 bases between the two ends. For the CDR3, the DNA is TGTGCCAGCAGTCTAAGGGGGGGTCCGGCAGATACGCAGTATTTT. Residues: CASSLRGGPADTQYF.

This rearrangement joins TRBV5-8 to TRBJ2-7; D unclear. V was shortened by 2 bases and J by 6 bases, with 6 bases between the two germline ends. Germline values: CDR1 SGHTS, CDR2 YDEGEE. CDR3 length equals 11 residues. CDR3 DNA sequence: TGTGCCAGCAGCTTTTTTAGCGAGCAGTACTTC. This sequence encodes CASSFFSEQYF.

This clone was detected only once. This chain connects TRBV6-1 to TRBJ2-3, with 8 positions matching TRBD1. The CDR3 runs 16 residues. Germline V gene sequence: CDR1 MNHNS, CDR2 SASEGT. V shed 4 bases, J shed 4 bases, and the junction held 10 bases outside the gene matches. The CDR3 sequence: CASSAIPGGGSDTQYF. The CDR3 DNA reads as TGTGCCAGCAGTGCCATCCCAGGGGGCGGATCAGATACGCAGTATTTT.

The chain uses TRBV6-6 and TRBJ1-1; D not certain. The CDR3 loop spans 13 amino acids. Germline-derived CDR1 and CDR2 are MNHNY and SVGAGI (reference sequence). V shed 4 bases and J shed 3 bases, with 9 bases lying between them. The CDR3 protein is CASSFAGDTEAFF. The CDR3 coding sequence is TGTGCCAGCAGTTTCGCCGGGGACACTGAAGCTTTCTTT.

The chain links TRBV5-6 to TRBJ2-1; TRBD2 matches 11 bases. Germline assignment: CDR1 SGHDT and CDR2 YYEEEE. The CDR3 length is 17 residues. The V segment lost 3 bases and the J segment 5 bases; nucleotides outside the gene matches: 10. The CDR3 sequence: CASSWTLGGLADNEQFF. In nucleotides, the CDR3 is TGTGCCAGCAGCTGGACCCTAGGGGGACTAGCGGACAATGAGCAGTTCTTC.

The genes are TRBV5-4 and TRBJ2-1, with D tentatively TRBD2 (6 bases). The V gene lost 5 bases and the J gene lost 6 bases, with 21 bases spanning the gap. The CDR3 has 16 amino acids. Germline V gene lookup returns CDR1 SGHNT and CDR2 YYREEE (reference sequence). The CDR3: CASRPQAGGAGNEQFF. DNA for the CDR3: TGTGCCAGCAGACCACAGGCAGGCGGGGCAGGCAATGAGCAGTTCTTC.

DNA of the CDR3: TGTGCCAGCAGCACGAGACTACCCATAGAGACCCAGTACTTC. Translated, it gives CASSTRLPIETQYF. The V call is TRBV13, the J call TRBJ2-5; possibly TRBD2 for D (5 bases). CDR1 is PRHDT and CDR2 is FYEKMQ in the germline V gene (reference sequence). Trimming pared 5 bases from V and 4 bases from J, leaving 14 bases between. CDR3 length: 14 residues.

This chain joins TRBV15 and TRBJ1-2; D gene unclear. The V and J ends lost 5 bases and 3 bases respectively, with 7 bases between them. The CDR3 has 12 amino acids. In germline, CDR1 is LNHNV, CDR2 YYDKDF (reference sequence). CDR3 nucleotide sequence: TGTGCCACCAGCGAGCGATACTATGGCTACACCTTC. As protein: CATSERYYGYTF.

This chain connects TRBV28 to TRBJ1-4; the match to TRBD1 covers 9 bases. This CDR3 has 17 residues. V was pared by 3 bases and J by 1 base, with 6 bases of the junction left unmatched. The germline V gene encodes CDR1 MDHEN and CDR2 SYDVKM. The CDR3 DNA reads TGTGCCAGCAGTTTGGGGACAGGGATTTTAACTAATGAAAAACTGTTTTTT. The encoded protein is CASSLGTGILTNEKLFF.

This rearrangement joins TRBV4-2 to TRBJ2-5, with 11 bases fitting TRBD2. In germline, CDR1 is LGHNA, CDR2 YNFKEQ. The ends lost 1 base at V and 5 bases at J; junction bases unmatched: 3. The CDR3 covers 15 residues. The CDR3 is CASSQVAGGPETQYF. In DNA, the CDR3 is TGTGCCAGCAGCCAAGTAGCGGGGGGGCCGGAGACCCAGTACTTC.

The CDR3 loop reads CATRSGNTIYF. The CDR3 nucleotides are TGTGCCACCCGTTCTGGAAACACCATATATTTT. The rearrangement links TRBV19 to TRBJ1-3; D is uncertain. CDR1 is LNHDA and CDR2 is SQIVND in the germline V gene (reference sequence). Trimming shortened V by 10 bases and J by 1 base, and 5 bases separated the two germline ends. This CDR3 is 11 amino acids long.

The chain couples TRBV13 to TRBJ1-3, with 8 nucleotides matching TRBD1. This CDR3 contains 14 residues. V lost 5 bases, J lost 4 bases, and 4 bases stayed unmatched. CDR1 and CDR2 from the germline V gene are PRHDT and FYEKMQ (reference sequence). In DNA, the CDR3 is TGTGCCAGCAGCGCCCGGGACAGGGGAAACACCATATATTTT. It specifies CASSARDRGNTIYF.

The V and J genes are TRBV9 and TRBJ1-3; D remains unclear. Between the trimmed V and J ends, which lost 3 bases and 0 bases, there was a span of 13 bases. Germline-derived CDR1 and CDR2 are SGDLS and YYNGEE. The CDR3 runs 16 residues. The CDR3 protein is CASSAPGAYSGNTIYF. As DNA, the CDR3 is TGTGCCAGCAGCGCTCCGGGAGCCTACTCTGGAAACACCATATATTTT.

The chain couples TRBV14 to TRBJ2-3; 15 bases are a match to TRBD2. Per the germline V gene, CDR1 is SGHDN and CDR2 is FVKESK. The CDR3 sequence is 16 residues long. The J segment lost 5 bases and the V segment lost 4 bases, leaving 4 bases of the junction unmatched. The CDR3 spells CASSRTSGGAVDTQYF. CDR3 sequence (DNA): TGTGCCAGCAGCCGGACTAGCGGGGGGGCCGTAGATACGCAGTATTTT.

The chain carries TRBV5-1 and TRBJ1-2; D is perhaps TRBD1 (6 bases). V was clipped by 0 bases and J by 2 bases, with 8 bases between them. The CDR3 sequence is 14 residues long. Germline V CDR1 and CDR2: SGHRS, YFSETQ. The CDR3 nucleotides are TGCGCCAGCAGCTTGGACAGGGTAAACTATGGCTACACCTTC. It encodes CASSLDRVNYGYTF.

This clone has only a few counts. The V gene is TRBV5-1, the J gene TRBJ2-2, with a possible D match to TRBD1 (5 bases). The germline V gene encodes CDR1 SGHRS and CDR2 YFSETQ. The ends were cut back, 6 bases at V and 6 bases at J, with 18 bases in the middle. The CDR3 spans 15 residues. As DNA, the CDR3 is TGCGCCAGCACCTATCAGGGAAGGGGTGCCGGGGAGCTGTTTTTT. Translating gives CASTYQGRGAGELFF.

This rearrangement joins TRBV6-5 to TRBJ1-5; D is undetermined. The CDR3 totals 15 residues. V shed 1 base and J shed 6 bases, with 13 bases lying between them. Germline values: CDR1 MNHEY, CDR2 SVGAGI. CDR3 sequence (DNA): TGTGCCAGCAGTTACTTGGGGAGGGCTGGTCAGCCCCAGCATTTT. It encodes CASSYLGRAGQPQHF.

The chain combines TRBV7-9 with TRBJ2-2; D may be TRBD2 (6 bases). V lost 2 bases, J lost 6 bases, and 13 bases lay in between. Germline CDR1 SEHNR, CDR2 FQNEAQ (reference sequence). The CDR3 contains 15 residues. This chain's CDR3 is CASSLSGWAAGELFF. The CDR3, as DNA: TGTGCCAGCAGCTTAAGCGGGTGGGCAGCCGGGGAGCTGTTTTTT.

This chain joins TRBV27 and TRBJ2-1, with D perhaps TRBD1 (5 bases). Germline-derived CDR1 and CDR2 are MNHEY and SMNVEV (reference sequence). V lost 5 bases and J 4 bases, leaving 15 bases between the germline ends. This CDR3 is 15 amino acids long. This CDR3 reads CASSARTISYNEQFF. Written as DNA, the CDR3 is TGTGCCAGCAGTGCCAGGACAATTTCTTACAATGAGCAGTTCTTC.

The rearrangement uses TRBV6-5 and TRBJ1-2; 7 bases are shared with TRBD1. Germline values: CDR1 MNHEY, CDR2 SVGAGI. This CDR3 spans 14 amino acids. The ends lost 6 bases at V and 6 bases at J; junction bases unmatched: 10. The CDR3 sequence is CASSVDGTANGYTF. In DNA, the CDR3 is TGTGCCAGCAGCGTAGACGGGACAGCTAATGGCTACACCTTC.

The chain is built from TRBV5-4 and TRBJ2-7; 10 bases match TRBD2. The trim removed 0 bases at V and 4 bases at J, leaving 4 bases unmatched. The CDR3 length is 15 residues. The germline gives CDR1 SGHNT, CDR2 YYREEE (reference sequence). CDR3 coding DNA: TGTGCCAGCAGCTTGGAGGGGACTAGCGTATACGAGCAGTACTTC. This encodes CASSLEGTSVYEQYF.

The chain carries TRBV27 and TRBJ1-1, with D maybe TRBD1 (5 bases). The CDR3 contains 15 residues. Germline V gene data show CDR1 as MNHEY and CDR2 as SMNVEV (reference sequence). The ends were cut back, 3 bases at V and 3 bases at J, with 14 bases in the middle. CDR3 amino acids: CASSFVRGGDTEAFF. The CDR3 nucleotides read TGTGCCAGCAGTTTTGTTAGGGGAGGGGACACTGAAGCTTTCTTT.

This clone was seen more than once but under ten times. V gene TRBV19 combines with J gene TRBJ1-1, with TRBD1 identical over 8 bases. CDR3 size: 12 residues. Germline CDR1 reads LNHDA; CDR2 reads SQIVND (reference sequence). V dropped 4 bases and J dropped 9; count of bases not matched to a gene: 4. CDR3 DNA: TGTGCCAGTAGTACCCGACAGGGGCAAGCTTTCTTT. Translation gives CASSTRQGQAFF.

The chain joins TRBV5-1 to TRBJ1-4, with D unresolved. The CDR3 consists of 15 residues. Germline lookup yields CDR1 SGHRS and CDR2 YFSETQ. V was cut by 2 bases and J by 4 bases, with 12 bases left in between. The CDR3 DNA reads as TGCGCCAGCAGCTTAAGGTCTGGGCTTAATGAAAAACTGTTTTTT. This sequence encodes CASSLRSGLNEKLFF.

The J gene is TRBJ2-3, the V gene TRBV19; the match to TRBD1 covers 8 bases. The CDR3 runs 14 residues. With V trimmed by 3 bases and J by 3 bases, 2 bases remained unmatched. The germline V gene encodes CDR1 LNHDA and CDR2 SQIVND (reference sequence). The CDR3 spells CASSIQGATDTQYF. The CDR3 DNA reads as TGTGCCAGTAGTATCCAGGGGGCGACAGATACGCAGTATTTT. Supplemented by reference TRBV19 and TRBJ2-3, the full variable domain reads DGGITQSPKYLFRKEGQNVTLSCEQNLNHDAMYWYRQDPGQGLRLIYYSQIVNDFQKGDIAEGYSVSREKKESFPLTVTSAQKNPTAFYLCASSIQGATDTQYFGPGTRLTVL.